Sequencing of this T cell receptor beta chain was carried out in a study of CD8+CD57+ T cells in acquired aplastic anemia. Turning to the study itself: Isolated CD4+ and CD8+ cells, once sorted, yielded DNA averaging around 2.9 ug.

Profiles of TCR beta VDJ and CDR3 were generated from a genomic DNA template. TCRdb analysed the reads with MiXCR anew, one entry per CDR3 protein. The sample includes hundreds of thousands of distinct CDR3 sequences, approximately 56% seen only once; the top ten take less than 9.5%. The CDR3 totals 17 residues. Germline V gene lookup returns CDR1 SGHRS and CDR2 YFSETQ. V lost 4 bases, J lost 4 bases, and 8 bases stayed unmatched. This clonotype was found a few times. The source is a human donor with severe aplastic anemia or a healthy control (not recorded which). Sequenced input: sorted CD4+, CD8+, or CD8+CD57+ T cells (not recorded which) from PBMCs. The rearrangement joins TRBV5-1 to TRBJ2-5; TRBD2 matches 15 bases. CDR3 bases: TGCGCCAGCAGCCCCCAACCGGGACTAGCGGGAGGAGAGACCCAGTACTTC. Amino acid sequence: CASSPQPGLAGGETQYF.